This TCR beta chain was recovered during a study of blood T cells in healthy people across ages (dated by TCRdb to about 2015). About the full investigation: In model experiments, template switching captured about one uniquely barcoded TCR beta cDNA molecule for every two T cells. To avoid experimental bias, donors of different ages were spread randomly across the sequencing lanes. Four age groups were formed from the donors: young (average 16 years), middle-aged (around 39), aged (roughly 59) and long-lived (more than 75). Using deep sequencing normalized with unique cDNA molecular identifiers, the study measured how TCR beta repertoire diversity changes with age. Two additional independent replicas of 1 million unique cDNA reads from the same blood draw were analyzed for two donors (one aged 18 to 30 and one aged 80 or older).

Results the study describes overall, beyond this receptor: Observed TCR beta diversity per million T cells fell roughly linearly with age, and a significant reduction was already apparent by age roughly 41. Compared with the aged group, the long-lived group had more naive CD4+ T cells, fewer expanded clones and increased TCR diversity, a pattern suggesting age selection. Bulk unsorted PBMC profiling prevented conclusive comparison of naive and antigen-experienced compartments. Estimates of total diversity based on one million sequenced T cells were considered lower bounds and underestimates. The percentage of naive T cells measured by flow cytometry correlated strongly with observed TCR beta diversity. Because the CMV infection status of the donors was unknown, age-related changes in expanded clonotypes may potentially have been confounded.

The roughly 39 donors, aged 6 to 90 years, were systemically healthy Caucasian individuals from Russia. About 9.6 milliliters of peripheral blood were collected from each donor into EDTA-treated Vacutainer tubes. Ficoll-Paque density-gradient centrifugation was used to isolate PBMCs, with at least 7 million per sample. Total RNA was extracted from PBMCs with Trizol reagent, with at least 6 micrograms obtained per sample. Naive CD45RAhigh/CD27high T cell percentages were measured by flow cytometry on a PBMC aliquot from every donor. V is trimmed back by 6 bases and J by 4 bases, and the junction contains 7 bases that no gene match accounts for. Taken from cysteine to phenylalanine, the CDR3 has 15 residues. The DNA shown is the 45-base CDR3, in frame from base 1. Per the germline V gene (reference sequence), MNHEY is the CDR1 and SMNVEV is the CDR2. For this clonotype: Its antigen remains unidentified. No much larger clone is present one base from it, and per-base qualities are unavailable.

Libraries were built with 5' RACE. Reads for this sample came from an Illumina HiSeq 2500. A second 7 to 11 cycle PCR used a sample-barcoded 5' primer and a J-beta primer mix. A template-switch 5' adaptor carrying 12 random nucleotides introduced a unique molecular identifier onto each TCR beta cDNA molecule. Each sample yielded at least 3 million CDR3-containing paired-end reads. First-strand cDNA was synthesized from all RNA with the Mint cDNA synthesis kit, primed by a TRBC-specific oligonucleotide. Following uracil-DNA glycosylase treatment, a first 18-cycle PCR with universal primers M1SS and BC2_uni_R was performed on all cDNA. Per the authors' processing: Each sample was normalized by randomly selecting 1 million high-quality reads, each carrying a distinct molecular identifier. Instead of being binned into consensus sequences, reads with shared molecular identifiers were discarded. MiTCR, set to a Q25 quality threshold and the strictest error-elimination algorithm, was used for CDR3 identification, clonotype clustering and error correction. A nonparametric unseen species model with Euler transformation was used to estimate a lower bound on total TCR beta diversity. Starting from the raw public reads, TCRdb applied fastp trimming at Q25, assembled clones with MiXCR and retained in-frame beta chains. Records with the same CDR3 protein are collapsed into one entry carrying the most frequent genes and DNA. These V and J calls rely on TCRdb rather than the paper's analysis. Present in this sample are roughly 800,000 distinct CDR3 sequences, roughly 64% of which were seen just once. In total, the top ten clones hold 22% of the sample.

The chain was built from TRBV27 and TRBJ2-5; a stretch of 11 junction bases matches TRBD2. The sequence was collected from a man aged 30-40 years in good health. Sample: blood. CDR3 region: CASSRLAGLVETQYF. The sequence in DNA is TGTGCCAGCAGCCGACTAGCGGGATTGGTAGAGACCCAGTACTTC.